One sample yielded the 23 T cell receptor delta chains listed below, sequenced in a study of gamma-delta chains in newborns, infants, children. TCRdb redid the clone calls on the reads with CATT. The sample lists thousands of delta-chain clones; just over 14% were seen once. The material sequenced was blood, taken at baseline. These receptors all stem from a child who was a newborn, infant or young child, either healthy, febrile or measles-vaccinated (not recorded which).

This clone has more than one count but fewer than ten. A read error is likely here: a far larger clone is one base away. The sample has other DNA sequences that encode this CDR3 too. The chain employs TRDV3 and TRDJ1, with D perhaps matching TRDD2 or TRDD3 (5 bases each). The CDR3 loop spans 16 amino acids. Trimming cost V 2 bases and J 2 bases, with 21 bases left between them. Germline values: CDR1 TVYSNPD, CDR2 GDNSRS (reference sequence). In DNA, the CDR3 is TGTGCCTTTCGTCCTTCTTACTGGTTTCGTACCGATAAACTCATCTTT. Residues: CAFRPSYWFRTDKLIF. The full variable domain, its missing parts supplied by reference TRDV3 and TRDJ1, is CDKVTQSSPDQTVASGSEVVLLCTYDTVYSNPDLFWYRIRPDYSFQFVFYGDNSRSEGADFTQGRFSVKHILTQKAFHLVISPVRTEDSATYYCAFRPSYWFRTDKLIFGKGTRVTVEP.

A few counts support this clone. TCRdb lists the protein of a much larger clone for this DNA, which differs at residue 5, so this is likely a read error; the protein given here is translated from the DNA itself. Here the CDR3 reads CALGKLSPSFLRGVGDRYALTAQLFF. The CDR3, as DNA: TGTGCTCTTGGGAAACTTTCCCCGTCCTTCCTACGTGGTGTGGGGGACCGATACGCTTTGACAGCACAACTCTTCTTT. The rearrangement joins TRDV1 to TRDJ2; TRDD2 agrees at 9 bases. The CDR3 is 26 residues long. CDR1 TSWWSYY and CDR2 QGS come from the germline V gene.

This sequence joins TRDV2 and TRDJ3, with 8 bases identical to TRDD3. Germline V CDR1 and CDR2: GEAIGNYY, EKD. The CDR3 consists of 19 residues. Unmatched junction bases numbered 6, after V lost 0 bases and J lost 0 bases. The CDR3 DNA is TGTGCCTGTGACACCTGGGGGATTTCAAGCTCCTGGGACACCCGACAGATGTTTTTC. Translation gives CACDTWGISSSWDTRQMFF.

The chain employs TRDV2 and TRDJ3; 13 nucleotides match TRDD3. Germline V CDR1 and CDR2: GEAIGNYY, EKD. Trimming cost V 0 bases and J 0 bases; bases outside gene matches: 4. The CDR3 extends over 20 amino acids. This CDR3 reads CACDTILGDTLSWDTRQMFF. DNA of the CDR3: TGTGCCTGTGACACCATACTGGGGGATACGCTCTCCTGGGACACCCGACAGATGTTTTTC.

This clone is medium-sized. The V call is TRDV2, the J call TRDJ1; 12 bases are a match to TRDD3. The CDR3 spans 18 residues. Germline CDR1 is GEAIGNYY and CDR2 is EKD. Trimming at V came to 3 bases and at J to 1 base, leaving 11 bases not matched to a gene. CDR3 bases: TGTGCCTGTGACGGGGTGAGCTGGGGGATACGATCCACCGATAAACTCATCTTT. Translating gives CACDGVSWGIRSTDKLIF.

Sample share makes this clone large (0.1 to 1%). Other DNA sequences in the same sample also yield this CDR3. The CDR3 sequence: CAYHSGYWGGTDKLIF. The DNA for the CDR3 is TGTGCCTACCACTCCGGGTACTGGGGGGGTACCGATAAACTCATCTTT. The chain has TRDV3 and TRDJ1; TRDD3 agrees at 8 bases. V shed 4 bases, J shed 2 bases, and the junction held 15 bases outside the gene matches. CDR1 is TVYSNPD and CDR2 is GDNSRS in the germline V gene (reference sequence). The CDR3 runs to 16 residues.

This clone was counted only a few times. The CDR3 sequence is CALGELVTGILTGIRYTDKLIF. The CDR3 DNA reads TGTGCTCTTGGGGAACTAGTGACGGGAATCCTAACGGGGATCCGGTACACCGATAAACTCATCTTT. V is TRDV1 and J is TRDJ1, with D possibly being TRDD3 (6 bases). The CDR3 runs 22 residues. V gave up 0 bases and J gave up 0 bases, with 29 bases separating them. CDR1 and CDR2 (germline): TSWWSYY, QGS.

A few counts support this clone. The chain carries TRDV1 and TRDJ1, with TRDD3 matching over 12 bases. This CDR3 is built from 22 residues. The V gene end was trimmed by 1 base and the J gene end by 4 bases; junction bases not matched to a gene: 22. Germline V lookup: CDR1 TSWWSYY, CDR2 QGS. This chain's CDR3 is CALGEPLIPSYWGILRFDKLIF. The CDR3 nucleotides are TGTGCTCTTGGGGAACCTCTCATCCCTTCGTACTGGGGGATACTACGATTCGATAAACTCATCTTT.

This clone is deemed medium-sized. The same CDR3 can be traced to other DNA sequences in this sample. The V gene is TRDV2, the J gene TRDJ3, with 9 bases fitting TRDD3. Germline V gene sequence: CDR1 GEAIGNYY, CDR2 EKD. CDR3 length: 18 residues. V was pared by 1 base and J by 3 bases, with 6 bases of the junction left unmatched. The chain's CDR3 is CACDTGGYTVWDTRQMFF. In DNA, the CDR3 is TGTGCCTGTGACACAGGGGGATACACGGTCTGGGACACCCGACAGATGTTTTTC.

This clone is termed medium-sized. V is TRDV2 and J is TRDJ1; 11 bases align to TRDD3. Germline-derived CDR1 and CDR2 are GEAIGNYY and EKD. The CDR3 spans 18 residues. V was pared by 0 bases and J by 0 bases, with 8 bases of the junction left unmatched. DNA of the CDR3: TGTGCCTGTGACACCGTACTGGGGGATAAAAGGTACACCGATAAACTCATCTTT. Encoded protein: CACDTVLGDKRYTDKLIF.

The chain uses TRDV2 and TRDJ2; 9 bases line up with TRDD3. Germline V gene data show CDR1 as GEAIGNYY and CDR2 as EKD. After removal of 0 bases from V and 1 base from J, the junction contained 14 bases not matched to a gene. The CDR3 length is 20 residues. The CDR3 loop is CACDTVGPTGGRHLTAQLFF. CDR3 DNA: TGTGCCTGTGACACCGTAGGCCCGACTGGGGGACGCCATTTGACAGCACAACTCTTCTTT.

This clone counts as medium-sized (0.01 to 0.1%). This chain connects TRDV1 to TRDJ1, with D possibly TRDD3 on 5 matching bases. The length of the CDR3 is 16 residues. V shed 2 bases and J shed 4 bases, with 17 bases lying between them. Germline V gives CDR1 TSWWSYY, CDR2 QGS. The CDR3 region has the DNA TGTGCTCTTGGGGAAAGGGTCCGGCGGGGAATCGATAAACTCATCTTT. It yields the protein CALGERVRRGIDKLIF.

This clone was seen only a few times. The rearrangement links TRDV1 to TRDJ1; TRDD3 matches 9 bases. J lost 1 base, V lost 2 bases, and 26 bases had no gene match. CDR3 length equals 23 residues. The V gene's germline CDR1 is TSWWSYY and CDR2 QGS. CDR3 sequence reads: CALGETWGFPTLLGDLFTDKLIF. CDR3 DNA sequence: TGTGCTCTTGGGGAAACTTGGGGCTTTCCTACTTTACTGGGGGACCTCTTCACCGATAAACTCATCTTT.

This clone is medium-sized within its sample. The rearrangement uses TRDV2 and TRDJ1; 10 bases fit TRDD3. Germline V lookup: CDR1 GEAIGNYY, CDR2 EKD. CDR3 length equals 16 residues. Losses at the gene ends were 2 bases for V and 0 bases for J; bases not matched to a gene: 5. As DNA, the CDR3 is TGTGCCTGTGACAACTTACTGGGGGATCACACCGATAAACTCATCTTT. As protein: CACDNLLGDHTDKLIF.

About this clone itself: This may be a read error: a much more frequent sequence differs by one nucleotide. The rearrangement uses TRDV3 and TRDJ1, with 12 bases that match TRDD3. Germline V gene sequence: CDR1 TVYSNPD, CDR2 GDNSRS (reference sequence). CDR3 length: 25 amino acids. V shed 5 bases and J 2 bases; nucleotides not matched to a gene: 39. Here the CDR3 DNA reads TGTGCCCTCAAAGCTCTACGGATTCTTCTAACTCTTTACTGGGGGATACTCACTGGGACCGATAAACTCATCTTT. This sequence encodes CALKALRILLTLYWGILTGTDKLIF.

This clone was observed a few times. Other DNA sequences from this sample encode an identical CDR3 as well. This chain links TRDV1 with TRDJ1; 8 nucleotides align to TRDD3. CDR1 and CDR2 (germline): TSWWSYY, QGS. V shed 2 bases, J shed 0 bases, and the junction held 26 bases outside the gene matches. The CDR3 has 23 residues. The CDR3 sequence: CALGERGGLRRLRGGSYTDKLIF. DNA of the CDR3: TGTGCTCTTGGGGAAAGGGGGGGCCTACGGCGACTGCGTGGGGGATCGTACACCGATAAACTCATCTTT.

Sample share makes this clone medium-sized. This chain uses TRDV2 with TRDJ1; 11 bases align to TRDD3. Germline CDR1 GEAIGNYY, CDR2 EKD. Trimming at V came to 3 bases and at J to 4 bases, leaving 6 bases not matched to a gene. This CDR3 has 15 residues. This CDR3 is CACDGLGDTNDKLIF. In DNA form, the CDR3 reads TGTGCCTGTGACGGCCTGGGGGATACTAACGATAAACTCATCTTT.

V and J are TRDV1 and TRDJ1, with 11 bases matching TRDD3. With 0 bases clipped from V and 11 bases from J, the junction kept 23 bases outside the gene matches. The length of the CDR3 is 20 residues. Germline CDR1 and CDR2: TSWWSYY and QGS. In DNA form, the CDR3 reads TGTGCTCTTGGGGAACTTCGCCTACCATGGGGCCTACTGGGGGATAGTTACCTCATCTTT. Its translation is CALGELRLPWGLLGDSYLIF.

The chain carries TRDV2 and TRDJ1, with 8 nucleotides matching TRDD3. This CDR3 spans 16 amino acids. With 3 bases clipped from V and 0 bases from J, the junction kept 8 bases outside the gene matches. Germline V gene lookup returns CDR1 GEAIGNYY and CDR2 EKD. DNA for the CDR3: TGTGCCTGTGACGTCCTGGGGGACAAGTACACCGATAAACTCATCTTT. Translation gives CACDVLGDKYTDKLIF.

This clone is termed medium-sized. The rearrangement links TRDV1 to TRDJ1; 12 positions agree with TRDD3. The CDR3 loop spans 18 amino acids. The V gene end was trimmed by 1 base and the J gene end by 9 bases; junction bases not matched to a gene: 15. Germline CDR1 and CDR2: TSWWSYY and QGS. CDR3 in amino acids: CALGERLRPYWGIPQLIF. CDR3 sequence (DNA): TGTGCTCTTGGGGAACGGCTACGCCCGTACTGGGGGATACCCCAACTCATCTTT.

This clone showed up just a few times. The junction does not match germline at one end; this may be a read error. Other DNA sequences in this sample translate to the same CDR3. The chain joins TRDV1 to TRDJ1; 13 bases line up with TRDD3. Germline V gene lookup returns CDR1 TSWWSYY and CDR2 QGS. This CDR3 has 22 amino acids. The CDR3 protein is CALGDHFRILYWGIRKTDKLIF. CDR3 DNA: TGTGCTCTTGGGGACCATTTCCGAATCCTTTACTGGGGGATACGCAAAACCGATAAACTCATCTTC.

By frequency in the sample, this clone is medium-sized. The gene calls are TRDV3 and TRDJ1, with a possible D match to TRDD2 (9 bases). Germline assignment: CDR1 TVYSNPD and CDR2 GDNSRS (reference sequence). The CDR3 runs 17 residues. Deletions cut 0 bases from V and 0 bases from J, with 20 bases between. CDR3 DNA sequence: TGTGCCTTTAGGCCTTCCTACTGGGGGGCGTACACCGATAAACTCATCTTT. It specifies CAFRPSYWGAYTDKLIF.

This clone was seen a handful of times. V usage is TRDV2 and J usage is TRDJ3, with D perhaps TRDD3 (5 bases). V was pared by 0 bases and J by 1 base, with 12 bases between. Germline assignment: CDR1 GEAIGNYY and CDR2 EKD. The CDR3 sequence is 18 residues long. CDR3 bases: TGTGCCTGTGACACCGCGAGCGGGATTTCCTGGGACACCCGACAGATGTTTTTC. It translates to CACDTASGISWDTRQMFF.